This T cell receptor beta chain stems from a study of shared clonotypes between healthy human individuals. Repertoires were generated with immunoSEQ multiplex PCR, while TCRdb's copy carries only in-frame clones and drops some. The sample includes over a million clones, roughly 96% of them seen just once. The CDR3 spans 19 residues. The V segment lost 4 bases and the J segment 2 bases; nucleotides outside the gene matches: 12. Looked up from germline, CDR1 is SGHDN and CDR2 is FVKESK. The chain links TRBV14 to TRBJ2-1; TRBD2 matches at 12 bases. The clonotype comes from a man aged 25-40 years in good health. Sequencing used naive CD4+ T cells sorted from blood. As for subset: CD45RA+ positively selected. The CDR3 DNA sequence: TGTGCCAGCAGCCCCCCGCCGTCGGCTAGCGGGAGGGCCTACAATGAGCAGTTCTTC. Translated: CASSPPPSASGRAYNEQFF.